This T cell receptor (beta chain) is from a study of T cell repertoires in cytomegalovirus infection (dated 2019 in TCRdb). Some background on the complete study: Peptide stimulations targeted recently identified HLA-C-restricted CMV epitopes, whose presentation resists viral immunomodulation, together with well-studied HLA-B-restricted epitopes. The HLA type of each donor mattered for the analysis, because public TCR beta signatures pointed to carriage of CMV infection along with the matching HLA type.

Study-level results and caveats: The ex vivo response was dominated by HLA-C-restricted CMV-specific TCR beta clonotypes, which also provided the single most frequent clonotype in two of eight donors. In both this cohort and an independent cohort of over 350 donors, the cumulative frequency of public TCR beta family members distinguished carriers of CMV infection plus the relevant HLA type.

The label giving this sample's treatment or condition can be read as: in vitro stimulation with specific CMV peptide epitopes to enrich CMV-specific T cells. Sequencer: Illumina HiSeq 1500. TCRdb ran its own pipeline on the public reads, namely fastp trimming at Q25 and MiXCR clone calling, and kept in-frame beta chains. When rows share a CDR3 protein, they turn into one entry using the most common DNA and genes. For this sample there are approximately 590,000 distinct CDR3 sequences; almost 40% appear just once. The top ten hold 48% of the sample. The count of this clonotype is one. Its specific antigen is unknown. Base qualities were left out, and no much larger clone turns up one base away. One read amounts to weak evidence. The receptor's source is a human donor in good health (CMV status not recorded). Some clones in this sample may be carry-over from other donors' samples. The material sequenced was cultured PBMCs, taken from culture after CMV antigen stimulation.

This receptor carries the CDR3 CASSYRAGIYEQYF. The DNA sequence follows: TGTGCCAGCAGTTACAGAGCGGGGATCTACGAGCAGTACTTC. Recombination joined TRBV6-6 with TRBJ2-7; 7 of the junction bases match TRBD2. CDR1 and CDR2 are read off the germline V gene (reference sequence) as MNHNY and SVGAGI. For this chain, trimming is 2 bases at the V end and 3 bases at the J end, and the number of junction bases without a gene match is 4. Including cysteine and phenylalanine, the CDR3 has 14 amino acids. Of the read, only the CDR3 DNA is kept; its 42 bases are in frame from base 1.